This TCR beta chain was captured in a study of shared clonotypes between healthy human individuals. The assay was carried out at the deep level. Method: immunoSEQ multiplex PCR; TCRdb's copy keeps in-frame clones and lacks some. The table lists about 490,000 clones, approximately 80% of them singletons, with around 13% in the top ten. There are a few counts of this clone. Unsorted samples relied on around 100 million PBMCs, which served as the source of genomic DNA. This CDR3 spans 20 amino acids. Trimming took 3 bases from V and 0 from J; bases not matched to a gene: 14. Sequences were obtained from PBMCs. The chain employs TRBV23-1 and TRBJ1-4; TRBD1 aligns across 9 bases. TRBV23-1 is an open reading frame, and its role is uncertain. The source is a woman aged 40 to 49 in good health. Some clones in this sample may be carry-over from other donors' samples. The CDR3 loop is CASSHSMGDRAPATNEKLFF. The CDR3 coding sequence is TGCGCCAGCAGTCACTCAATGGGGGACAGGGCACCTGCAACTAATGAAAAACTGTTTTTT.